A single sample is the source of the 27 T cell receptor beta chains below, sequenced in a study of PD-1 blockade in mismatch repair-deficient tumors. Profiled with immunoSEQ multiplex PCR; TCRdb holds only in-frame clones, not every one. The data contain some 110,000 clones, over 60% of them singletons. Material: peripheral blood, obtained approximately 60 weeks after starting pembrolizumab. These TCRs come from an adult with mismatch repair-deficient cancer.

CDR3 region: CASSLAAAYEQYF. The CDR3 DNA reads TGTGCCAGCAGCTTAGCCGCAGCCTACGAGCAGTACTTC. V is TRBV7-2 and J is TRBJ2-7; no reliable D call. The CDR3 is 13 residues long. CDR1 is SGHTA, CDR2 FQGNSA, per germline. The germline V and J ends were trimmed by 0 bases and 2 bases, with 5 bases remaining between them. The complete variable domain, with remaining parts taken from reference TRBV7-2 and TRBJ2-7, reads GAGVSQSPSNKVTEKGKDVELRCDPISGHTALYWYRQSLGQGLEFLIYFQGNSAPDKSGLPSDRFSAERTGGSVSTLTIQRTQQEDSAVYLCASSLAAAYEQYFGPGTRLTVT.

This rearrangement joins TRBV7-3 to TRBJ2-3, with D perhaps matching TRBD2 (5 bases). The CDR3 has 13 amino acids. Trimming took 5 bases from V and 11 from J, leaving 17 bases between them. Germline CDR1 and CDR2: SGHTA and FQGTGA. The CDR3 region is CASSRTLAGEQYF. The DNA of the CDR3 is TGTGCCAGCAGCCGGACTCTGGCTGGAGAGCAGTATTTT.

The genes are TRBV5-6 and TRBJ2-7; D gene unclear. CDR1 SGHDT and CDR2 YYEEEE come from the germline V gene. This CDR3 has 14 amino acids. V lost 0 bases and J 2 bases, leaving 9 bases between the germline ends. The CDR3 bases are TGTGCCAGCAGCTTGGTGGCGGAGACCTACGAGCAGTACTTC. Protein product: CASSLVAETYEQYF.

The chain joins TRBV11-3 to TRBJ2-5; D ambiguous. Germline lookup yields CDR1 SGHNT and CDR2 YENEEA. Trimming cost V 0 bases and J 4 bases, with 9 bases left between them. The CDR3 length is 14 residues. The CDR3 is CASSLDRATETQYF. In DNA, the CDR3 is TGTGCCAGCAGCTTAGATCGGGCCACAGAGACCCAGTACTTC.

The rearrangement links TRBV28 to TRBJ2-3; a weak D match, TRBD1 (5 bases). The CDR3 runs 14 residues. V dropped 5 bases and J dropped 4 bases, with 13 bases sitting between them. CDR1 is MDHEN, CDR2 SYDVKM, per germline. Here the CDR3 DNA reads TGTGCCAGCAGTCAGGGTTTTGGGTCAGATACGCAGTATTTT. Translated: CASSQGFGSDTQYF.

This sequence joins TRBV5-1 and TRBJ2-7; 13 bases line up with TRBD2. Germline loops: CDR1 SGHRS, CDR2 YFSETQ. V was clipped by 0 bases and J by 1 base; unmatched bases: 7. The CDR3 is 18 residues long. CDR3 DNA: TGCGCCAGCAGCTTGGAACTAGCGGGAGGGCCCCGGTCCTACGAGCAGTACTTC. This gives the protein CASSLELAGGPRSYEQYF.

This clone was counted only a few times. The chain is built from TRBV20-1 and TRBJ1-1; D is unresolved. Germline V gene data show CDR1 as DFQATT and CDR2 as SNEGSKA (reference sequence). The CDR3 sequence is 11 residues long. The V end lost 4 bases, the J end lost 4 bases, and 7 bases lay between the germline ends. DNA of the CDR3: TGCAGTGCTACCCACGGCACTGAAGCTTTCTTT. Its translation is CSATHGTEAFF.

The rearrangement links TRBV19 to TRBJ2-4, with TRBD2 as a possible D gene (6 bases). V dropped 6 bases and J dropped 4 bases, with 13 bases sitting between them. There are 14 residues in the CDR3. Per germline, CDR1 LNHDA and CDR2 SQIVND (reference sequence). The CDR3 is CASRKTGEKNIQYF. DNA for the CDR3: TGTGCCAGTAGAAAAACGGGGGAAAAAAACATTCAGTACTTC.

The rearrangement uses TRBV18 and TRBJ2-3; maybe TRBD2 (6 bases). The germline gives CDR1 KGHSH, CDR2 LQKENI. Trimming pared 2 bases from V and 5 bases from J, leaving 35 bases between. CDR3 length equals 22 residues. The CDR3 reads CASSPFRCCRNAGTVRIDTQYF. CDR3 in DNA: TGTGCCAGCTCACCATTTCGCTGTTGTCGGAACGCAGGGACTGTAAGAATAGATACGCAGTATTTT.

V is TRBV14 and J is TRBJ2-3, with 7 bases that match TRBD1. Trimming cost V 4 bases and J 4 bases; bases outside gene matches: 5. The CDR3 is 14 residues long. Per germline, CDR1 SGHDN and CDR2 FVKESK. The CDR3 bases are TGTGCCAGCAGCCCGACAGGGCTTGCAGATACGCAGTATTTT. Protein: CASSPTGLADTQYF.

This clone was detected only once. The J gene is TRBJ2-3, the V gene TRBV27; 8 bases map to TRBD2. This CDR3 has 14 amino acids. The J segment lost 13 bases and the V segment lost 4 bases, leaving 13 bases of the junction unmatched. Germline-derived CDR1 and CDR2 are MNHEY and SMNVEV (reference sequence). CDR3 DNA sequence: TGTGCCAGCAGTTCACATAATAGCGGGAACCCGAAGTATTTT. Amino acid sequence: CASSSHNSGNPKYF.

The gene calls are TRBV10-2 and TRBJ2-7; 9 bases are a match to TRBD2. Germline V gene data show CDR1 as WSHSY and CDR2 as SAAADI. J was trimmed by 4 bases and V by 0 bases; bases with no gene match: 4. The CDR3 totals 15 residues. CDR3 region: CASSESVLAGYEQYF. Here the CDR3 DNA reads TGCGCCAGCAGTGAGTCGGTCCTAGCGGGATACGAGCAGTACTTC.

J is TRBJ2-5 and V is TRBV5-4; D is uncertain. V was cut by 4 bases and J by 1 base, with 5 bases left in between. CDR3 length: 12 residues. CDR1 and CDR2 from the germline V gene are SGHNT and YYREEE (reference sequence). The CDR3 reads CASSISQETQYF. As DNA, the CDR3 is TGTGCCAGCAGCATAAGCCAAGAGACCCAGTACTTC.

This chain joins TRBV7-9 and TRBJ2-7, with 8 bases aligning to TRBD1. Germline V gene lookup returns CDR1 SEHNR and CDR2 FQNEAQ (reference sequence). Trimming cost V 1 base and J 3 bases; bases outside gene matches: 2. The CDR3 covers 14 residues. CDR3 region: CASSLGQGYYEQYF. The CDR3 DNA reads TGTGCCAGCAGCTTAGGACAGGGGTACTACGAGCAGTACTTC. The full variable domain, rest sourced from reference TRBV7-9 and TRBJ2-7, is DTGVSQNPRHKITKRGQNVTFRCDPISEHNRLYWYRQTLGQGPEFLTYFQNEAQLEKSRLLSDRFSAERPKGSFSTLEIQRTEQGDSAMYLCASSLGQGYYEQYFGPGTRLTVT.

This chain joins TRBV6-1 and TRBJ2-7; TRBD1 or TRBD2 may be the D gene (5 bases each). CDR1 and CDR2 from the germline V gene are MNHNS and SASEGT. Trimming pared 10 bases from V and 1 base from J, leaving 17 bases between. The CDR3 is 14 amino acids. For the CDR3, the DNA is TGTGCCAACTCCCGGGGACGGGGTTCCTACGAGCAGTACTTC. It encodes CANSRGRGSYEQYF.

The V call is TRBV6-1, the J call TRBJ2-7; 9 nucleotides align to TRBD2. The CDR3 is 18 residues long. J gave up 2 bases and V 4 bases, and 15 bases lay outside the gene matches. CDR1 and CDR2 from the germline V gene are MNHNS and SASEGT. The CDR3 sequence is CASSASGRPHSTTYEQYF. CDR3 nucleotides: TGTGCCAGCAGTGCAAGCGGGAGGCCACACTCAACTACCTACGAGCAGTACTTC.

In its sample, this clone was seen a few times. The chain combines TRBV7-9 with TRBJ2-7, with 10 bases identical to TRBD2. V shed 1 base and J 7 bases; nucleotides not matched to a gene: 10. The CDR3 is 16 amino acids. CDR1 and CDR2 from the germline V gene are SEHNR and FQNEAQ (reference sequence). The CDR3 DNA sequence: TGTGCCAGCAGCTTAGTATCTAGCGGGGGCCCAAAGGAGCAGTACTTC. Its protein product is CASSLVSSGGPKEQYF. Using reference TRBV7-9 and TRBJ2-7 for the parts outside the CDR3, the full variable domain is DTGVSQNPRHKITKRGQNVTFRCDPISEHNRLYWYRQTLGQGPEFLTYFQNEAQLEKSRLLSDRFSAERPKGSFSTLEIQRTEQGDSAMYLCASSLVSSGGPKEQYFGPGTRLTVT.

This chain links TRBV9 with TRBJ2-2; either TRBD1 or TRBD2 may supply D (5 bases each). Germline V lookup: CDR1 SGDLS, CDR2 YYNGEE. Trimming pared 4 bases from V and 0 bases from J, leaving 10 bases between. The CDR3 is 15 residues long. CDR3 region: CASSRRGPNTGELFF. The DNA of the CDR3 is TGTGCCAGCAGCCGCCGGGGCCCGAACACCGGGGAGCTGTTTTTT.

The chain recombines TRBV5-1 with TRBJ2-3, with D tentatively TRBD2 (6 bases). The CDR3 loop spans 14 amino acids. Germline CDR1 and CDR2: SGHRS and YFSETQ. Trimming left V 4 bases short and J 2 bases short, with 11 bases between. The CDR3 DNA follows: TGCGCCAGCAGCGCAGCGGGTCTCACAGATACGCAGTATTTT. It encodes CASSAAGLTDTQYF.

CDR3 loop: CASSPQGGLVETQYF. In nucleotides, the CDR3 is TGCGCCAGCAGCCCCCAAGGGGGGCTAGTGGAGACCCAGTACTTC. V gene TRBV5-1 combines with J gene TRBJ2-5; perhaps D is TRBD1 or TRBD2 (6 bases each). Germline CDR1 SGHRS, CDR2 YFSETQ. The CDR3 contains 15 residues. V dropped 4 bases and J dropped 5 bases, with 18 bases sitting between them. The full variable domain, its missing parts supplied by reference TRBV5-1 and TRBJ2-5, is KAGVTQTPRYLIKTRGQQVTLSCSPISGHRSVSWYQQTPGQGLQFLFEYFSETQRNKGNFPGRFSGRQFSNSRSEMNVSTLELGDSALYLCASSPQGGLVETQYFGPGTRLLVL.

This clone showed up just once. The chain uses TRBV27 and TRBJ1-1; no clear D. The CDR3 is made up of 13 amino acids. V dropped 7 bases and J dropped 3 bases, with 12 bases sitting between them. The germline CDR1 and CDR2 sequences are MNHEY and SMNVEV (reference sequence). The CDR3 sequence is CASTERRHTEAFF. In DNA, the CDR3 is TGTGCCAGCACCGAACGACGGCACACTGAAGCTTTCTTT.

The chain carries TRBV15 and TRBJ2-2; 8 bases are a match to TRBD1. The CDR3 is made up of 17 amino acids. Germline-derived CDR1 and CDR2 are LNHNV and YYDKDF (reference sequence). J gave up 6 bases and V 5 bases, and 14 bases lay outside the gene matches. CDR3 in DNA: TGTGCCACCAGCTCTCGCAACAGGGGGATTAGGTCCGGGGAGCTGTTTTTT. This codes for CATSSRNRGIRSGELFF.

This clone was observed a few times. The chain joins TRBV19 to TRBJ2-7; no clear D. CDR3 length equals 15 residues. Deletions cut 7 bases from V and 3 bases from J, with 19 bases between. The germline gives CDR1 LNHDA, CDR2 SQIVND (reference sequence). CDR3 coding DNA: TGTGCCAGTATAGTGTACCACGAGCTCTTCTACGAGCAGTACTTC. This translates into CASIVYHELFYEQYF.

V gene TRBV7-8 combines with J gene TRBJ2-7, with 7 bases aligning to TRBD2. CDR1 and CDR2 (germline): SGHVS, FQNEAQ. The ends lost 3 bases at V and 4 bases at J; junction bases unmatched: 6. This CDR3 is 14 amino acids long. The CDR3 nucleotides read TGTGCCAGCAGCTTTTGGGGGGGGGAGTACGAGCAGTACTTC. Translation: CASSFWGGEYEQYF.

This sequence joins TRBV12-5 and TRBJ2-7; D uncertain. Trimming pared 5 bases from V and 7 bases from J, leaving 12 bases between. Germline V gene data show CDR1 as LGHNT and CDR2 as FRNRAP. The CDR3 contains 12 residues. CDR3 DNA sequence: TGTGCTAGTGGTCCGCACCCTGGGGAGCAGTACTTC. Protein: CASGPHPGEQYF.

This rearrangement joins TRBV9 to TRBJ2-7; tentative D call: TRBD1 (5 bases). This CDR3 comprises 13 residues. The germline V gene has CDR1 SGDLS and CDR2 YYNGEE. V was cut by 0 bases and J by 5 bases, with 9 bases left in between. DNA for the CDR3: TGTGCCAGCAGCGTAGGACAGCCGAACGAGCAGTACTTC. Its translation is CASSVGQPNEQYF.

The chain is built from TRBV4-2 and TRBJ2-7; 8 nucleotides agree with TRBD2. Germline assignment: CDR1 LGHNA and CDR2 YNFKEQ. The CDR3 has 17 amino acids. The J segment lost 5 bases and the V segment lost 0 bases, leaving 12 bases of the junction unmatched. The CDR3 region is CASSQEATSGSFDEQYF. The DNA of the CDR3 is TGTGCCAGCAGCCAAGAAGCTACCAGCGGGAGTTTCGACGAGCAGTACTTC.